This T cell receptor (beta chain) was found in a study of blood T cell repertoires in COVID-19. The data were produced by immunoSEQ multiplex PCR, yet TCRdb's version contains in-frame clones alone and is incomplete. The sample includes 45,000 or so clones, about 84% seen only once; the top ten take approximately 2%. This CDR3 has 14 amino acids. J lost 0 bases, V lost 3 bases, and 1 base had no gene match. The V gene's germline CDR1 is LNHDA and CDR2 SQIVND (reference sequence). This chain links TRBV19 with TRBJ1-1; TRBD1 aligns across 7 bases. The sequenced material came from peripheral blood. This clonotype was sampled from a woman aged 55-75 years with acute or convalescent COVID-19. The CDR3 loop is CASSIGTVNTEAFF. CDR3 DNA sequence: TGTGCCAGTAGTATCGGGACAGTGAACACTGAAGCTTTCTTT.